A single sample is the source of the 19 T cell receptor beta chains below, sequenced in a study of OX40 agonist ivuxolimab in advanced cancers. Repertoires were generated with immunoSEQ multiplex PCR, while TCRdb's copy carries only in-frame clones and drops some. The sample consists of fewer than 70,000 clones, 91% of them appearing once. The sample here was CD4+ or CD8+ T cells sorted from blood, taken in a trial of the OX40 agonist ivuxolimab. The source is an adult with an advanced solid tumor such as melanoma, head and neck, liver or kidney cancer.

The chain combines TRBV19 with TRBJ2-1; the match to TRBD1 covers 8 bases. This CDR3 contains 14 residues. J lost 9 bases, V lost 4 bases, and 8 bases had no gene match. Germline CDR1 and CDR2: LNHDA and SQIVND (reference sequence). The CDR3 region has the DNA TGTGCCAGTAGTAAAGGACAGGGAGGTAGTGAGCAGTTCTTC. As protein: CASSKGQGGSEQFF.

This sequence joins TRBV29-1 and TRBJ2-3; D is perhaps TRBD2 (6 bases). The germline V gene has CDR1 SQVTM and CDR2 ANQGSEA. The CDR3 runs to 14 residues. Trimming took off 4 bases at V and 7 bases at J, with 18 bases between the two ends. CDR3 residues: CSVVLTGDSYTQYF. The CDR3 coding sequence is TGCAGCGTTGTATTGACGGGAGATTCGTATACGCAGTATTTT.

The chain joins TRBV7-2 to TRBJ2-2; maybe TRBD1 (5 bases). V was clipped by 0 bases and J by 0 bases, with 5 bases between them. Looked up from germline, CDR1 is SGHTA and CDR2 is FQGNSA. CDR3 length: 15 residues. Written as DNA, the CDR3 is TGTGCCAGCAGCTTAGCGACAGCGAACACCGGGGAGCTGTTTTTT. This encodes CASSLATANTGELFF.

The J gene is TRBJ2-3, the V gene TRBV30; TRBD1 agrees at 12 bases. This CDR3 contains 18 residues. The junction had 13 bases not matched to a gene; V was cut back by 3 bases and J by 3 bases. Looked up from germline, CDR1 is GTSNPN and CDR2 is SVGIG (reference sequence). DNA of the CDR3: TGTGCCTGGAGCGGGGACAGGGGGCGCAGGTCGAAGACAGATACGCAGTATTTT. As protein: CAWSGDRGRRSKTDTQYF.

This clone was recorded a few times. The V and J genes are TRBV7-3 and TRBJ2-6, with unresolved D. This CDR3 is built from 15 residues. Germline values: CDR1 SGHTA, CDR2 FQGTGA. V dropped 2 bases and J dropped 0 bases, with 5 bases sitting between them. The CDR3 reads CASSLASSGANVLTF. CDR3 nucleotides: TGTGCCAGCAGCTTAGCCTCCTCTGGGGCCAACGTCCTGACTTTC.

This chain connects TRBV28 to TRBJ2-3; no definite D call. The V and J ends lost 2 bases and 1 base respectively, with 1 base between them. CDR1 and CDR2 from the germline V gene are MDHEN and SYDVKM. CDR3 length equals 12 residues. In DNA, the CDR3 is TGTGCCAGCAGTTTACGCACAGATACGCAGTATTTT. Its protein product is CASSLRTDTQYF. Based on the CDR3 plus reference TRBV28 and TRBJ2-3, the full variable domain is DVKVTQSSRYLVKRTGEKVFLECVQDMDHENMFWYRQDPGLGLRLIYFSYDVKMKEKGDIPEGYSVSREKKERFSLILESASTNQTSMYLCASSLRTDTQYFGPGTRLTVL.

This chain joins TRBV19 and TRBJ1-1; tentatively, D is TRBD1 (5 bases). V dropped 2 bases and J dropped 1 base, with 14 bases sitting between them. The CDR3 runs 16 residues. Germline V gives CDR1 LNHDA, CDR2 SQIVND (reference sequence). For the CDR3, the DNA is TGTGCCAGTAGTATACGTGCCGGGGGACCGAACACTGAAGCTTTCTTT. Protein product: CASSIRAGGPNTEAFF.

The CDR3: CASSVSSGVTDTQYF. CDR3 nucleotide sequence: TGTGCCAGCAGCGTTTCTAGCGGGGTCACAGATACGCAGTATTTT. The chain combines TRBV9 with TRBJ2-3; TRBD2 matches 9 bases. The CDR3 sequence is 15 residues long. V shed 2 bases and J 2 bases; nucleotides not matched to a gene: 3. Per the germline V gene, CDR1 is SGDLS and CDR2 is YYNGEE.

V is TRBV7-2 and J is TRBJ2-7; D not resolved. V gave up 6 bases and J gave up 5 bases, with 11 bases separating them. This CDR3 contains 12 residues. Germline V gives CDR1 SGHTA, CDR2 FQGNSA. Written as DNA, the CDR3 is TGTGCCAGCAGAGGCGTTCTGAACGAGCAGTACTTC. It translates to CASRGVLNEQYF.

The chain recombines TRBV11-2 with TRBJ2-3; no clear D. Trimming stripped 3 bases from V and 4 bases from J, with 11 bases between. Germline CDR1 is SGHAT and CDR2 is FQNNGV. The CDR3 runs 14 residues. CDR3 loop: CASSLGNPPDTQYF. DNA for the CDR3: TGTGCCAGCAGCTTGGGAAACCCACCAGATACGCAGTATTTT.

The chain links TRBV5-1 to TRBJ2-2; 11 bases line up with TRBD2. The CDR3 runs 18 residues. From germline, CDR1 is SGHRS and CDR2 YFSETQ. V shed 0 bases, J shed 2 bases, and the junction held 6 bases outside the gene matches. The CDR3 DNA sequence: TGCGCCAGCAGCTTGGTAGTAGCGGGAGGGCCTAACACCGGGGAGCTGTTTTTT. Encoded protein: CASSLVVAGGPNTGELFF.

V gene TRBV4-1 combines with J gene TRBJ2-3; TRBD1 aligns across 10 bases. Germline CDR1 is MGHRA and CDR2 is YSYEKL. CDR3 length equals 15 residues. J was trimmed by 6 bases and V by 4 bases; bases with no gene match: 7. This CDR3 reads CASSRGTGDRDTQYF. CDR3 DNA sequence: TGCGCCAGCAGCCGAGGGACAGGGGACCGGGATACGCAGTATTTT.

The chain carries TRBV5-8 and TRBJ1-2; no reliable D call. There are 14 residues in the CDR3. V dropped 0 bases and J dropped 4 bases, with 10 bases sitting between them. Germline V gene lookup returns CDR1 SGHTS and CDR2 YDEGEE. This CDR3 reads CASSLGQNFYGYTF. The CDR3 region has the DNA TGTGCCAGCAGCTTGGGGCAAAACTTCTATGGCTACACCTTC.

The gene calls are TRBV19 and TRBJ1-1; perhaps TRBD1 as D (5 bases). From germline, CDR1 is LNHDA and CDR2 SQIVND (reference sequence). Trimming removed 5 bases from V and 0 bases from J, with 16 bases in between. This CDR3 region has 16 residues. In DNA form, the CDR3 reads TGTGCCAGTAGTCTACAAGGTCAGGGTTTGAACACTGAAGCTTTCTTT. Residues: CASSLQGQGLNTEAFF. Variable domain in full (rest from reference TRBV19 and TRBJ1-1): DGGITQSPKYLFRKEGQNVTLSCEQNLNHDAMYWYRQDPGQGLRLIYYSQIVNDFQKGDIAEGYSVSREKKESFPLTVTSAQKNPTAFYLCASSLQGQGLNTEAFFGQGTRLTVV.

The chain uses TRBV19 and TRBJ1-2; no clear D gene. Germline V gene sequence: CDR1 LNHDA, CDR2 SQIVND (reference sequence). The CDR3 runs to 12 residues. Trimming removed 4 bases at V and 0 bases at J, with 3 bases between. CDR3 sequence reads: CASSRANYGYTF. In nucleotides, the CDR3 is TGTGCCAGTAGTAGGGCTAACTATGGCTACACCTTC.

V is TRBV28 and J is TRBJ2-7; maybe TRBD2 (7 bases). Germline V lookup: CDR1 MDHEN, CDR2 SYDVKM. V was clipped by 7 bases and J by 4 bases, with 17 bases between them. The CDR3 spans 14 residues. The chain's CDR3 is CASTEGGAHYEQYF. The CDR3 region has the DNA TGTGCCAGCACCGAGGGGGGGGCCCATTACGAGCAGTACTTC.

J is TRBJ1-1 and V is TRBV19, with a possible D match to TRBD1 (5 bases). The CDR3 runs 14 residues. Germline V gene data show CDR1 as LNHDA and CDR2 as SQIVND (reference sequence). Trimming took off 10 bases at V and 0 bases at J, with 15 bases between the two ends. The CDR3, as DNA: TGTGCCACGAGGGCAGGGTTAATGAACACTGAAGCTTTCTTT. As protein: CATRAGLMNTEAFF.

The chain combines TRBV25-1 with TRBJ2-2; D call uncertain. This CDR3 is built from 12 residues. The ends were cut back, 2 bases at V and 4 bases at J, with 2 bases in the middle. Germline assignment: CDR1 MGHDK and CDR2 SYGVNS. The CDR3 DNA sequence: TGTGCCAGCAGTGAAACCACCGGGGAGCTGTTTTTT. It codes for CASSETTGELFF.

The rearrangement joins TRBV5-1 to TRBJ2-1; 9 nucleotides match TRBD1. The V segment lost 0 bases and the J segment 7 bases; nucleotides outside the gene matches: 14. The CDR3 runs to 18 residues. Germline CDR1 is SGHRS and CDR2 is YFSETQ. The CDR3 bases are TGCGCCAGCAGCTTGGGGGGGACAGGGTCTCCAAGGATAAATGAGCAGTTCTTC. It translates to CASSLGGTGSPRINEQFF.